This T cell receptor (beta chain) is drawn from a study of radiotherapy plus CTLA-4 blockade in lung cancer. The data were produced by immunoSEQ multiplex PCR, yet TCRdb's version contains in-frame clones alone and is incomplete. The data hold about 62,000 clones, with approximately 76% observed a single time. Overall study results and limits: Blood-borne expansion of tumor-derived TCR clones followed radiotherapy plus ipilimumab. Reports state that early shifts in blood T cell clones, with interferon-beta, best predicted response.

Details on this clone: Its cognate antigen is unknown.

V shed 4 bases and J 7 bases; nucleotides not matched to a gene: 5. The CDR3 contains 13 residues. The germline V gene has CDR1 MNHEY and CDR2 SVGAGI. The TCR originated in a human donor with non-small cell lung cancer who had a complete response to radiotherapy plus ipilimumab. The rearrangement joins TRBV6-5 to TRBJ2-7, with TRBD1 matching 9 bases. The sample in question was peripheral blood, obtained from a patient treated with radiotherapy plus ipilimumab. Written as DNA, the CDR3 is TGTGCCAGCAGTTCACAGGGGGCGGGTGAGCAGTACTTC. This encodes CASSSQGAGEQYF.